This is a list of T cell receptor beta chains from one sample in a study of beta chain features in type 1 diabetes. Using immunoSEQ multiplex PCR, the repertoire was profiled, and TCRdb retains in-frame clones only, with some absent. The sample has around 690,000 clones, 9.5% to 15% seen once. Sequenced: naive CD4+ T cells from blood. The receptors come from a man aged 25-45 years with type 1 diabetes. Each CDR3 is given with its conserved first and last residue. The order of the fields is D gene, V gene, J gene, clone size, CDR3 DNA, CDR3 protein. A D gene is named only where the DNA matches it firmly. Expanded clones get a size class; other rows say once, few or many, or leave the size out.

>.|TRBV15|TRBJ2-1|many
TGTGCCACCAGCAGATCCTCCGGGGCCGCCTACAATGAGCAGTTCTTC
CATSRSSGAAYNEQFF
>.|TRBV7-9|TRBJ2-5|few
TGTGCCAGCAGCGCAGGACTGGCACAAGAGACCCAGTACTTC
CASSAGLAQETQYF
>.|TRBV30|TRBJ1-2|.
TGTGCCTCGCGGGACCTCTATGGCTACACCTTC
CASRDLYGYTF
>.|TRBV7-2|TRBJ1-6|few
TGTGCCAGCAGGCTAAACAGCTATAATTCACCCCTCCACTTT
CASRLNSYNSPLHF
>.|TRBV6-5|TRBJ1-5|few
TGTGCCAGCAGTTACGGGCAGTTCGGGCCCCAGCATTTT
CASSYGQFGPQHF
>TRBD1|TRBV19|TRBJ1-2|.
TGTGCCAGTAGTGGAACCGGGACAGCCGGAGGGGGCTACACCTTC
CASSGTGTAGGGYTF
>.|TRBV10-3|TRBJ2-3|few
TGTGCCATCAGTGAGTCGACGGGACTGGGGAGCACAGATACGCAGTATTTT
CAISESTGLGSTDTQYF
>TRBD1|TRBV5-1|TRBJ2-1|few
TGCGCCAGCAGCTTAAGACAGGGGGCACAGTTCTTC
CASSLRQGAQFF
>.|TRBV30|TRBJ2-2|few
TGTGCCTGGAGTGTACGGGTAGGATCGAACACCGGGGAGCTGTTTTTT
CAWSVRVGSNTGELFF
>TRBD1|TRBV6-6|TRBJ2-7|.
TGTGCCAGCAGTTACTCGTCGACAGGGTCGTACGAGCAGTACTTC
CASSYSSTGSYEQYF
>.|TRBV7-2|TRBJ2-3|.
TGTGCCAGCGTGGCGGCTGCAGGCACAGATACGCAGTATTTT
CASVAAAGTDTQYF
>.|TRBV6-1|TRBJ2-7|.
TGTGCCAGCAGCCGACAGAATTCGTACGAGCAGTACTTC
CASSRQNSYEQYF
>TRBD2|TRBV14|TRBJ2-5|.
TGTGCCAGCAGCTCCCGGACTAGCGGGGGAGAGACCCAGTACTTC
CASSSRTSGGETQYF
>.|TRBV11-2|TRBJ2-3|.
TGTGCCAGCAGCTTAGATAAGTTCGGCCGGAGCACAGATACGCAGTATTTT
CASSLDKFGRSTDTQYF
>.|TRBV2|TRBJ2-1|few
TGTGCCTGCCGAACGGGGGCAGGCGGGAATGAGCAGTTCTTC
CACRTGAGGNEQFF
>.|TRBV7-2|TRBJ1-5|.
TGTGCCAGCAGCTTGTTGGGAGGCTCGCAGCCCCAGCATTTT
CASSLLGGSQPQHF
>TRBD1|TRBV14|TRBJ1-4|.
TGTGCCAGCAGCCAAAAGGGGACAGTCCTTGAAAAACTGTTTTTT
CASSQKGTVLEKLFF
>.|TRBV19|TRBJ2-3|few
TGTGCCAGCCGGGGTGGAGGCACAGATACGCAGTATTTT
CASRGGGTDTQYF
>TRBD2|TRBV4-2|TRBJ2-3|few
TGTGCCAGCAGCCAAGTTGGACTAGGACCTAGCACAGATACGCAGTATTTT
CASSQVGLGPSTDTQYF
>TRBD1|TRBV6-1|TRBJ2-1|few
TGTGCCAGCAGTGATCCTGGACAGGGTAGCCACAATGAGCAGTTCTTC
CASSDPGQGSHNEQFF
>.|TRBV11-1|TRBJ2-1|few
TGTGCCAGCAGCTTAGCCCTCTACAATGAGCAGTTCTTC
CASSLALYNEQFF
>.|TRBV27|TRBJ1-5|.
TGTGCCAGCGGCAGGGGCGGGGGCAATCAGCCCCAGCATTTT
CASGRGGGNQPQHF
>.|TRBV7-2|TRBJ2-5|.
TGTGCCAGCAGCTTCGCTCAGTCGGTAGAGACCCAGTACTTC
CASSFAQSVETQYF
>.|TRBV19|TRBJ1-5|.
TGTGCCAGTATAAGCGGGGGCGGACAGCCCCAGCATTTT
CASISGGGQPQHF
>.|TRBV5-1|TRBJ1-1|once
TGCGCCAGCAGCGTATCCGGGACCGACCACACTGAAGCTTTCTTT
CASSVSGTDHTEAFF
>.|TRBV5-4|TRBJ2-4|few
TGTGCCAGCAGCTTGGATTCGGGTAAAAACATTCAGTACTTC
CASSLDSGKNIQYF
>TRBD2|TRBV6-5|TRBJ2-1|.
TGTGCCAGTACCGGGACTAGCGATTACAATGAGCAGTTCTTC
CASTGTSDYNEQFF
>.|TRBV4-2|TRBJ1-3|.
TGTGCCAGCAGCCAAGATTACTACTCTGGAAACACCATATATTTT
CASSQDYYSGNTIYF
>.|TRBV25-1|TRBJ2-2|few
TGTGCCAGCAGTGAATCCGGACTCTGGGAGGCCGGGGAGCTGTTTTTT
CASSESGLWEAGELFF
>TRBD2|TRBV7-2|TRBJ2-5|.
TGTGCCAGCAGCTTAGTAGGGCTAGCGGGGAGCGAGACCCAGTACTTC
CASSLVGLAGSETQYF
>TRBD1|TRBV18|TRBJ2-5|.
TGTGCCAGCTCTACCGGGACAGGGGGCAAAGAGACCCAGTACTTC
CASSTGTGGKETQYF
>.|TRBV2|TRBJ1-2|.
TGTGCCAGCAGGGCAGGGTTCTCTAACTATGGCTACACCTTC
CASRAGFSNYGYTF
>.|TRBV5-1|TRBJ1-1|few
TGCGCCAGCAGCTCCGGGACGGCGAACACTGAAGCTTTCTTT
CASSSGTANTEAFF
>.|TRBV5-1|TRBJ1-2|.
TGCGCCAGCAGCCCGGGTCTTACTACGGGGGGCTACACCTTC
CASSPGLTTGGYTF
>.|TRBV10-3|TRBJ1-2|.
TGTGCCATCAGTGAAACAGGGTTTAACTATGGCTACACCTTC
CAISETGFNYGYTF
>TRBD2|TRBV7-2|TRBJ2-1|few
TGTGCCAGCAGCCACGGCCGAGGGAGGGTGGGCAATGAGCAGTTCTTC
CASSHGRGRVGNEQFF
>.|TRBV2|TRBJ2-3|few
TGTGCCAGCAGTGAAATTAGGGCAGGGAACACAGATACGCAGTATTTT
CASSEIRAGNTDTQYF
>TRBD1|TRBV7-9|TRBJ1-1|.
TGTGCCAGCAGCTTGACAGGGGGCCATGAAGCTTTCTTT
CASSLTGGHEAFF
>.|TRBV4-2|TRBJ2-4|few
TGTGCCAGCAGCCAAGACGGGTACATAGCCAAAAACATTCAGTACTTC
CASSQDGYIAKNIQYF
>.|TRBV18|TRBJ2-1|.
TGTGCCAGCTCACGTCAGACAGGCCAATACAATGAGCAGTTCTTC
CASSRQTGQYNEQFF
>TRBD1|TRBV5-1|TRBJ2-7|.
TGCGCCAGCAGCTTGGGGACAGGGGGCGGATACGAGCAGTACTTC
CASSLGTGGGYEQYF
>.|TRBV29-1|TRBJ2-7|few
TGCAGCGTTGGTATTACGGTCTCTGAGCAGTACTTC
CSVGITVSEQYF
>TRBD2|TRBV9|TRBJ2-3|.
TGTGCCAGCAGCTTACTAGCGGCCAAGACAGATACGCAGTATTTT
CASSLLAAKTDTQYF
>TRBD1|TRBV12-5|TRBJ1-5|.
TGTGCTAGTGGATTCGGACAGGGGGGCACGTACTATAGCAATCAGCCCCAGCATTTT
CASGFGQGGTYYSNQPQHF
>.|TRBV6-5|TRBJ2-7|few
TGTGCCAGCAGTTACGGGGGTAGCGCCTACGAGCAGTACTTC
CASSYGGSAYEQYF
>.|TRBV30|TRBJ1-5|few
TGTGCCTGGAGTGTCCGGGATAATCAGCCCCAGCATTTT
CAWSVRDNQPQHF